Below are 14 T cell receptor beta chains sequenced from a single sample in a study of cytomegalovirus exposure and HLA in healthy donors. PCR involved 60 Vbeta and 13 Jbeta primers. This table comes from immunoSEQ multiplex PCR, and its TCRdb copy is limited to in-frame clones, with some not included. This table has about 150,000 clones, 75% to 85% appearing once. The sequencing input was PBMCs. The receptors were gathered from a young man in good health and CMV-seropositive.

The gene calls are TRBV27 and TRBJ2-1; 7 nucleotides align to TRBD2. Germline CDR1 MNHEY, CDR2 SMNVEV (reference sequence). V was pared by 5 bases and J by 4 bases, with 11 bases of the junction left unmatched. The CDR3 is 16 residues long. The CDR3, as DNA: TGTGCCAGCAGTCCTTACGGGCAGCGGGATTACAATGAGCAGTTCTTC. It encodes CASSPYGQRDYNEQFF.

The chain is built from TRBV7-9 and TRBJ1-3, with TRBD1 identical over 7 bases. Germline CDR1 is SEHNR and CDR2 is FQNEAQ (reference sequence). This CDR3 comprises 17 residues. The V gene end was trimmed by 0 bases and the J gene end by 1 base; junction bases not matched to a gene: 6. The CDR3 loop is CASSLARTGGSGNTIYF. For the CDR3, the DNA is TGTGCCAGCAGCTTAGCCCGGACAGGAGGTTCTGGAAACACCATATATTTT.

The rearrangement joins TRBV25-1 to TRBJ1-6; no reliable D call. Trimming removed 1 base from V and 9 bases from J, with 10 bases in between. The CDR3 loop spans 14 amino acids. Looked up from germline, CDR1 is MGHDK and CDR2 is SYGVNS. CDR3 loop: CASSELAGFSPLHF. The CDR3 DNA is TGTGCCAGCAGTGAATTGGCAGGATTTTCACCCCTCCACTTT.

CDR3 residues: CASSRDRSSEQYF. The CDR3 DNA is TGTGCCAGCTCACGGGACAGGTCTTCCGAGCAGTACTTC. The chain employs TRBV18 and TRBJ2-7, with 8 bases aligning to TRBD1. The CDR3 is made up of 13 amino acids. With V trimmed by 4 bases and J by 6 bases, 5 bases remained unmatched. Germline V gene lookup returns CDR1 KGHSH and CDR2 LQKENI.

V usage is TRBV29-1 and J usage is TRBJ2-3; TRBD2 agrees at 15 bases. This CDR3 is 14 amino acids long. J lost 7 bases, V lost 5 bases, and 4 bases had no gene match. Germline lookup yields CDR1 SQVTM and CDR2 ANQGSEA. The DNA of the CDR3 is TGCAGCGTTCCGGGACTAGCGGGAGGCAATACGCAGTATTTT. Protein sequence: CSVPGLAGGNTQYF.

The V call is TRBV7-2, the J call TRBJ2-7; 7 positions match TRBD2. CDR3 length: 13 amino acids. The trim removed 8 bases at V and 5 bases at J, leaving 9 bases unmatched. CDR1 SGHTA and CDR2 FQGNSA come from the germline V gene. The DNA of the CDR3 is TGTGCCAGCGCCCCGGGGGGAGGGAACGAGCAGTACTTC. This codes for CASAPGGGNEQYF.

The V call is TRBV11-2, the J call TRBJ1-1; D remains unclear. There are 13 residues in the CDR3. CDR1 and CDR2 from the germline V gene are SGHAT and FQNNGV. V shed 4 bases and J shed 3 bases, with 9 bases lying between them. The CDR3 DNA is TGTGCCAGCAGCTGGGGAGCGGACACTGAAGCTTTCTTT. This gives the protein CASSWGADTEAFF.

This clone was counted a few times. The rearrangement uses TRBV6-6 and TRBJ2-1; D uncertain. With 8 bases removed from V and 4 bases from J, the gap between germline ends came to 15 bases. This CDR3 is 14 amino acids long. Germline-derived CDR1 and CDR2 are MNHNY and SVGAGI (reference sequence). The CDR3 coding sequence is TGTGCCAGCGGAGACCCGACGGATTACAATGAGCAGTTCTTC. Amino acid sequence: CASGDPTDYNEQFF.

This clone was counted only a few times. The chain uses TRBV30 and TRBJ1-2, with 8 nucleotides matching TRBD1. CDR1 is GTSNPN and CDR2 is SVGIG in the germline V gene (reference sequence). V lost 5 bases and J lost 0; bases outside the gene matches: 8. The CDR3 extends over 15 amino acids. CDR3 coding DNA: TGTGCCTGGGTGGGGACAGGCCGAGCTAACTATGGCTACACCTTC. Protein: CAWVGTGRANYGYTF.

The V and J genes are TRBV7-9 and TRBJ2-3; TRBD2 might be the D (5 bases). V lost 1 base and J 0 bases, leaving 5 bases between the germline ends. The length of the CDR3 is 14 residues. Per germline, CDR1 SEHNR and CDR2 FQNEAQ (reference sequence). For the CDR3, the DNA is TGTGCCAGCAGCTTAGGGACTAGCACAGATACGCAGTATTTT. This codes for CASSLGTSTDTQYF.

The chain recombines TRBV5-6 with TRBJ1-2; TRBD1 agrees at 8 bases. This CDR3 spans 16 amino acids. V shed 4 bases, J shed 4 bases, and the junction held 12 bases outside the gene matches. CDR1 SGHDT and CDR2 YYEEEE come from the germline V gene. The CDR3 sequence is CASSIGLGQGFYGYTF. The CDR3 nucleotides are TGTGCCAGCAGCATCGGACTCGGACAGGGATTCTATGGCTACACCTTC.

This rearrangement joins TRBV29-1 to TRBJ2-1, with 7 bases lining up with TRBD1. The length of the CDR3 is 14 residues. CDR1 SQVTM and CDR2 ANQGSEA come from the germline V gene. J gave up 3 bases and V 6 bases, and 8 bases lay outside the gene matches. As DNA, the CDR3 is TGCAGCGTAGATCCGGGACAGCGCTACAATGAGCAGTTCTTC. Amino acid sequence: CSVDPGQRYNEQFF.

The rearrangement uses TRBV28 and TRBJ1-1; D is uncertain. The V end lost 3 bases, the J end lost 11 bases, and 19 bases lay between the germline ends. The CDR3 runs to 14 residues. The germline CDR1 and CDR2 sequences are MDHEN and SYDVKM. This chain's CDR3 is CASSFLGSAVRAFF. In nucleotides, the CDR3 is TGTGCCAGCAGTTTCCTTGGCTCCGCGGTTAGGGCTTTCTTT.

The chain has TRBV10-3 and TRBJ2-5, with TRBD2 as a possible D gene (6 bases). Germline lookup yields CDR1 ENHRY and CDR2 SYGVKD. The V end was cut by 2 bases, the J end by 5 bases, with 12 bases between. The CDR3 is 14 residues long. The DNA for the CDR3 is TGTGCCATCAGTGAGGCAGGGACTGGGGAGACCCAGTACTTC. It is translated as CAISEAGTGETQYF.